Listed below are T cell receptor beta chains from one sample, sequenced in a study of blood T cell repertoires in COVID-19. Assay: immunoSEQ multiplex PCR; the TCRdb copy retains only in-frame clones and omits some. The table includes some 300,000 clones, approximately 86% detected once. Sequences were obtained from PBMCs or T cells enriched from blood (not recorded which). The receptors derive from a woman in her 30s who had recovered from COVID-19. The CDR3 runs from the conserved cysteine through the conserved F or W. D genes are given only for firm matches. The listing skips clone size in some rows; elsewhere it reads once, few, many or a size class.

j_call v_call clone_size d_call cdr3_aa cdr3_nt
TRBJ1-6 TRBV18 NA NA CASSPVQGGGSPLHF TGTGCCAGCTCACCAGTCCAAGGGGGTGGTTCACCCCTCCACTTT
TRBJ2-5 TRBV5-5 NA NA CASSWALQETQYF TGTGCCAGCAGCTGGGCCCTCCAAGAGACCCAGTACTTC
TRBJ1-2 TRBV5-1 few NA CASSLSRTDGYTF TGCGCCAGCAGCTTGTCTCGTACAGATGGCTACACCTTC
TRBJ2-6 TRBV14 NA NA CASSPGLLLSGANVLTF TGTGCCAGCAGCCCAGGTCTCTTGTTATCTGGGGCCAACGTCCTGACTTTC
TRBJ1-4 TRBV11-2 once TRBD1 CASSLVGTGDKATNEKLFF TGTGCCAGCAGCTTAGTTGGCACAGGGGACAAAGCAACTAATGAAAAACTGTTTTTT
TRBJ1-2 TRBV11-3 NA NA CASSLGPGTNYGYTF TGTGCCAGCAGCTTAGGCCCAGGGACTAACTATGGCTACACCTTC
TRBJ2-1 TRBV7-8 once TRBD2 CASSLGMTSGRGPGNEQFF TGTGCCAGCAGCTTAGGGATGACTAGCGGGAGGGGGCCTGGCAATGAGCAGTTCTTC
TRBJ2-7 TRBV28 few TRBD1 CASSFYPPGQGSGRSYEQYF TGTGCCAGCAGTTTCTATCCTCCGGGACAGGGATCAGGGAGGTCCTACGAGCAGTACTTC
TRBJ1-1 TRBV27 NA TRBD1 CASSRTGRGWWAFF TGTGCCAGCAGCCGGACAGGGAGGGGATGGTGGGCTTTCTTT
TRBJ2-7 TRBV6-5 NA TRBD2 CASSYSSGRVHEQYF TGTGCCAGCAGTTACTCAAGCGGGAGGGTCCACGAGCAGTACTTC
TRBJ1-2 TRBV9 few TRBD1 CASSALDRGINGYTF TGTGCCAGCAGCGCCCTAGACAGGGGGATTAATGGCTACACCTTC
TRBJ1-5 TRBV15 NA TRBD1 CATSGRRQGANWPQHF TGTGCCACCAGCGGCCGTCGACAGGGGGCGAATTGGCCCCAGCATTTT
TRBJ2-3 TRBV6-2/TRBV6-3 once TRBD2 CASSYRGLAGSDTQYF TGTGCCAGCAGTTACAGGGGACTAGCGGGATCAGATACGCAGTATTTT
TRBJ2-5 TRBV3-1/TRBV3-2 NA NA CASSPGLRQETQYF TGTGCCAGCAGCCCGGGACTTAGACAAGAGACCCAGTACTTC
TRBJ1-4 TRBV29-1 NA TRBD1 CSVEQGANEKLFF TGCAGCGTTGAACAGGGGGCTAATGAAAAACTGTTTTTT
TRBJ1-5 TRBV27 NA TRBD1 CASSSGTGVARNQPQHF TGTGCCAGCAGTTCAGGGACAGGGGTGGCTCGCAATCAGCCCCAGCATTTT
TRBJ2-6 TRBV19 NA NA CASRQYFRPLGANVLTF TGTGCCAGCCGACAGTACTTCCGCCCGCTCGGGGCCAACGTCCTGACTTTC
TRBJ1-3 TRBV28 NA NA CASSFGGPFSGNTIYF TGTGCCAGCAGTTTCGGAGGGCCCTTCTCTGGAAACACCATATATTTT
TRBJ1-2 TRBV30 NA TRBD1 CAAFAGGMYYGYTF TGTGCAGCCTTCGCAGGGGGGATGTACTATGGCTACACCTTC
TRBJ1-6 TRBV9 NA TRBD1 CASATGTDNSPLHF TGTGCCAGCGCAACCGGGACAGATAATTCACCCCTCCACTTT
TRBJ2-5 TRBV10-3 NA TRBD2 CAISPTSGGEETQYF TGTGCCATCAGTCCGACTAGCGGGGGGGAAGAGACCCAGTACTTC
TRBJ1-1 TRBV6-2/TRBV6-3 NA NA CASSHAGKMNTEAFF TGTGCCAGCAGTCACGCCGGGAAGATGAACACTGAAGCTTTCTTT
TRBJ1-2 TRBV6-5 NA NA CASSYEPGVGGYTF TGTGCCAGCAGTTACGAACCAGGGGTAGGAGGCTACACCTTC
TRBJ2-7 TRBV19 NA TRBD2 CASSNRAGGRLGWDEQYF TGTGCCAGTAGTAATAGGGCTGGCGGGAGGTTAGGGTGGGACGAGCAGTACTTC
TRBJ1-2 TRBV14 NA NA CASSQRRGGYGYTF TGTGCCAGCAGCCAACGCAGGGGCGGGTATGGCTACACCTTC
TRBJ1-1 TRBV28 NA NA CASSLTGVNTEAFF TGTGCCAGCAGTTTAACAGGAGTGAACACTGAAGCTTTCTTT
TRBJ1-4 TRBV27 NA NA CASSLGARAGGKLFF TGTGCCAGCAGTTTAGGGGCCAGGGCGGGAGGAAAACTGTTTTTT
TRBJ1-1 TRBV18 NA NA CASSTGGRGTTEAFF TGTGCCAGCTCGACAGGAGGCAGGGGAACAACTGAAGCTTTCTTT
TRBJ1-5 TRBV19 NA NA CASNTRGGEGYQPQHF TGTGCCAGTAACACCCGCGGAGGGGAGGGGTATCAGCCCCAGCATTTT
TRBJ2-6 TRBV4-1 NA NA CASSQSRAQAVSGANVLTF TGCGCCAGCAGCCAAAGTCGGGCACAGGCGGTCTCTGGGGCCAACGTCCTGACTTTC
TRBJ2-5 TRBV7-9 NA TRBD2 CASRGTSPQETQYF TGTGCCAGCAGGGGGACTAGCCCCCAAGAGACCCAGTACTTC
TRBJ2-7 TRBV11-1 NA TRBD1 CASSLTVGTGENEQYF TGTGCCAGCAGCCTTACCGTCGGGACAGGGGAGAACGAGCAGTACTTC
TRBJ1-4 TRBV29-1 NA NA CSVVSTANEKLFF TGCAGCGTTGTGTCCACAGCTAATGAAAAACTGTTTTTT
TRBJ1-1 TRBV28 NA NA CASSITGRVNTEAFF TGTGCCAGCAGTATCACAGGACGGGTGAACACTGAAGCTTTCTTT
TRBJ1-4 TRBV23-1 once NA CARVRESDNEKLFF TGCGCCAGGGTCCGGGAGTCAGATAATGAAAAACTGTTTTTT
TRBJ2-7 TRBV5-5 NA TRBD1 CASSLAGQVFLYEQYF TGTGCCAGCAGCTTGGCAGGACAGGTATTCCTCTACGAGCAGTACTTC
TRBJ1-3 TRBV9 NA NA CASSVQPMSSGNTIYF TGTGCCAGCAGCGTCCAACCCATGAGCTCTGGAAACACCATATATTTT
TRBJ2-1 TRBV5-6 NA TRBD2 CASSGRGSSSYNEQFF TGTGCCAGCAGCGGGCGCGGGAGTAGCTCCTACAATGAGCAGTTCTTC
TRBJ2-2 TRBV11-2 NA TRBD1 CASSLDRVRTGELFF TGTGCCAGCAGCCTAGACAGGGTGCGCACCGGGGAGCTGTTTTTT
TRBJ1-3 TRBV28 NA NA CASSWTGRNTIYF TGTGCCAGCAGTTGGACTGGGCGAAACACCATATATTTT
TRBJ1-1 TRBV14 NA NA CASSLRGGPEAFF TGTGCCAGCAGCCTGAGGGGAGGACCTGAAGCTTTCTTT
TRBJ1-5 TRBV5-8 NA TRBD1 CASSAGGSGQPQHF TGTGCCAGCAGTGCAGGGGGTTCGGGTCAGCCCCAGCATTTT
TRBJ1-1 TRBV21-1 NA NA CASVDRVNTEAFF TGTGCCAGCGTGGACAGGGTGAACACTGAAGCTTTCTTT
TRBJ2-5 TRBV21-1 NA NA CASGPGTGGIGETQYF TGTGCCAGCGGGCCCGGGACAGGGGGAATTGGAGAGACCCAGTACTTC
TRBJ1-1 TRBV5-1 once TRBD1 CASSTGQGWGTEAFF TGCGCCAGCAGCACCGGACAGGGATGGGGCACTGAAGCTTTCTTT
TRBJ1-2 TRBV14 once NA CASSQGRDQAF TGTGCCAGCAGCCAAGGCAGGGATCAGGCCTTC
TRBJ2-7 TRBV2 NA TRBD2 CASSHRLAGGREQYF TGTGCCAGCAGCCATAGACTAGCGGGAGGGCGAGAGCAGTACTTC
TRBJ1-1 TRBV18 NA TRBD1 CASSPETGGNTEAFF TGTGCCAGCTCACCCGAGACAGGGGGGAACACTGAAGCTTTCTTT
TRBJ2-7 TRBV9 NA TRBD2 CASSVEASGGYEQYF TGTGCCAGCAGCGTAGAGGCTAGCGGAGGATACGAGCAGTACTTC
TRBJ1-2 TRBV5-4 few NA CASSLGRQDSNYGYTF TGTGCCAGCAGCCTAGGGCGGCAGGACTCTAACTATGGCTACACCTTC
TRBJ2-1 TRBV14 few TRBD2 CASSQRLGAGTYNEQFF TGTGCCAGCAGCCAGAGGCTGGGAGCGGGGACTTACAATGAGCAGTTCTTC
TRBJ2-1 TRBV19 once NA CASTGLGSTYNEQFF TGTGCCAGTACAGGGTTAGGGTCCACCTACAATGAGCAGTTCTTC
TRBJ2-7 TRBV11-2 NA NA CASSLDPPSLGWGPYYEQYF TGTGCCAGCAGCTTAGATCCCCCCTCATTGGGTTGGGGGCCCTATTACGAGCAGTACTTC
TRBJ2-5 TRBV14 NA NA CASSRDSEETQYF TGTGCCAGCAGCCGGGACTCTGAAGAGACCCAGTACTTC
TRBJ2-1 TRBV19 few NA CASSIGGPSYNEQFF TGTGCCAGTAGTATCGGGGGACCATCCTACAATGAGCAGTTCTTC
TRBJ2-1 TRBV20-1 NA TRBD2 CSASRASGGNEQFF TGCAGTGCTAGTAGGGCTAGCGGGGGCAATGAGCAGTTCTTC
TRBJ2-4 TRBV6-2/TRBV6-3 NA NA CASSYEGLAKNIQYF TGTGCCAGCAGTTACGAGGGTTTGGCCAAAAACATTCAGTACTTC
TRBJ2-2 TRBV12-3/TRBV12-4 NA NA CASTKRAGELFF TGTGCCAGCACAAAGCGCGCCGGGGAGCTGTTTTTT
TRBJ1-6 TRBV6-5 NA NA CASKGGTYNSPLHF TGTGCCAGCAAAGGGGGAACCTATAATTCACCCCTCCACTTT
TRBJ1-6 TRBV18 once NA CASSPLPGGRDSPLHF TGTGCCAGCTCACCTCTTCCGGGGGGAAGAGATTCACCCCTCCACTTT